These T cell receptor beta chains were read from a single sample in a study of T cells in Graves' hyperthyroidism and ophthalmopathy. TCRdb used MiXCR to reprocess the multiplex PCR reads, holding one entry per CDR3 protein. Of about 620,000 distinct CDR3 sequences in the sample, around 15% were seen once. Material: blood. The receptors were gathered from a woman aged 30 to 39 with Graves' hyperthyroidism. The CDR3 runs from the conserved cysteine through the conserved F or W. A D gene is named only where the DNA matches it firmly. Not all rows give a size; the values are once, few, many and, for expanded clones, a class.

clone_size j_call d_call v_call cdr3_aa cdr3_nt
many TRBJ1-5 NA TRBV27 CASRPREAAYGNQPQHF TGTGCCAGCAGGCCTCGGGAGGCGGCCTATGGCAATCAGCCCCAGCATTTT
NA TRBJ2-7 TRBD2 TRBV20-1 CSAPSGRVSYEQYF TGCAGTGCCCCGAGCGGGAGAGTTTCGTACGAGCAGTACTTC
many TRBJ1-2 TRBD1 TRBV6-2/TRBV6-3 CASSTTGTGRFYGYTF TGTGCCAGCAGTACGACCGGGACAGGGAGATTCTATGGCTACACCTTC
NA TRBJ2-7 TRBD2 TRBV3-1 CTSSDKGASGSYEQYF TGTACCAGCAGCGATAAAGGAGCTAGCGGCTCCTACGAGCAGTACTTC
many TRBJ2-7 TRBD2 TRBV7-3 CASSPLSGRASGEQYF TGTGCCAGCAGCCCACTTAGCGGGAGGGCCAGCGGCGAGCAGTACTTC
many TRBJ2-1 TRBD2 TRBV5-1 CASSYGLAGDGYNEQFF TGCGCCAGCAGCTACGGACTAGCGGGAGACGGCTACAATGAGCAGTTCTTC
many TRBJ2-3 TRBD2 TRBV3-1 CASSQITSGTDTQYF TGTGCCAGCAGCCAAATAACTAGCGGCACAGATACGCAGTATTTT
few TRBJ1-6 NA TRBV27 CVSSLSGPYSPLHF TGTGTCAGCAGTTTATCGGGACCCTATTCACCCCTCCACTTT
many TRBJ1-1 NA TRBV12-3/TRBV12-4 CASSLIRVSEAFF TGTGCCAGCAGTTTGATCCGTGTCTCTGAAGCTTTCTTT
few TRBJ1-2 NA TRBV7-9 CASSAGGRLHYGYTF TGTGCCAGCAGCGCCGGCGGGCGGTTACACTATGGCTACACCTTC
many TRBJ2-7 TRBD1 TRBV2 CASSWGQGGEQCF TGTGCCAGCAGCTGGGGACAGGGGGGCGAGCAGTGCTTC
many TRBJ2-1 TRBD2 TRBV11-2 CASSLRRGVSGRVGEQFF TGTGCCAGCAGCTTACGGAGAGGGGTTAGCGGGAGGGTAGGGGAGCAGTTCTTC
few TRBJ2-1 NA TRBV29-1 CSAELTGTIDEQFF TGCAGCGCCGAATTAACCGGGACAATTGATGAGCAGTTCTTC
many TRBJ2-1 NA TRBV18 CASSPRLDNEQFF TGTGCCAGCTCACCCCGACTAGACAATGAGCAGTTCTTC
few TRBJ2-1 NA TRBV20-1 CSASLGSSYNEQFF TGCAGTGCTAGCCTCGGGAGCTCCTACAATGAGCAGTTCTTC
many TRBJ2-1 NA TRBV7-9 CASSLAQNNEQFF TGTGCCAGCAGCTTAGCACAGAACAATGAGCAGTTCTTC
many TRBJ2-1 TRBD1 TRBV6-2/TRBV6-3 CASRGLGQVLNEQFF TGTGCCAGCAGAGGATTGGGACAGGTCCTTAATGAGCAGTTCTTC
many TRBJ2-7 TRBD1 TRBV2 CASSTGAASYEQYF TGTGCCAGCAGTACAGGGGCGGCTTCCTACGAGCAGTACTTC
many TRBJ2-3 TRBD2 TRBV5-1 CASSIGLAGITDTQYF TGCGCCAGCAGCATCGGACTAGCGGGGATTACAGATACGCAGTATTTT
many TRBJ1-2 NA TRBV2 CASSEADSQYGYTF TGTGCCAGCAGTGAAGCGGACAGTCAGTATGGCTACACCTTC
few TRBJ2-7 TRBD1 TRBV4-1 CASSQGPGQQSYEQYF TGCGCCAGCAGCCAAGGACCGGGACAGCAGTCCTACGAGCAGTACTTC
many TRBJ2-7 NA TRBV5-1 CASSFAGRSNEQYF TGCGCCAGCAGCTTCGCAGGGAGGAGTAACGAGCAGTACTTC
few TRBJ1-2 NA TRBV29-1 CSPTGYTF TGCAGCCCCACTGGCTACACCTTC
many TRBJ2-1 TRBD2 TRBV28 CASSPGTSGTYEQFF TGTGCCAGCAGCCCCGGGACTAGCGGGACGTATGAGCAGTTCTTC
many TRBJ2-7 TRBD1 TRBV11-2 CASKVSTGGFTYEQYF TGTGCCAGCAAAGTCTCGACAGGGGGCTTTACCTACGAGCAGTACTTC
many TRBJ2-1 NA TRBV27 CASSFAPGTYNEQFF TGTGCCAGCAGTTTTGCCCCGGGCACCTACAATGAGCAGTTCTTC
few TRBJ2-3 NA TRBV6-5 CASSYGGKSTDTQYF TGTGCCAGCAGTTACGGTGGGAAGAGCACAGATACGCAGTATTTT
many TRBJ2-1 NA TRBV6-1 CASTEVGEFYNEQFF TGTGCCAGCACCGAGGTGGGGGAATTTTACAATGAGCAGTTCTTC
NA TRBJ2-7 TRBD1 TRBV10-3 CAISEDRGQDEQYF TGTGCCATCAGTGAAGACAGGGGCCAAGACGAGCAGTACTTC
many TRBJ2-7 NA TRBV12-5 CASEGDGYEQYF TGTGCTAGTGAAGGGGATGGCTACGAGCAGTACTTC
many TRBJ2-7 NA TRBV20-1 CSGLFSYEQYF TGCAGTGGGCTTTTTTCCTACGAGCAGTACTTC
many TRBJ2-1 NA TRBV5-6 CASSWSDRAYNEQFF TGTGCCAGCAGCTGGTCGGACAGAGCCTACAATGAGCAGTTCTTC
few TRBJ2-1 TRBD1 TRBV7-9 CASSLDGQGYNEQFF TGTGCCAGCAGCTTAGACGGACAGGGATACAATGAGCAGTTCTTC
many TRBJ1-1 NA TRBV5-1 CASSLEARADTEAFF TGCGCCAGCAGCTTGGAGGCCAGGGCGGACACTGAAGCTTTCTTT
many TRBJ2-5 TRBD2 TRBV12-3/TRBV12-4 CASSLLSSAGRPEETQYF TGTGCCAGCAGTTTGTTGTCCTCAGCGGGACGTCCCGAAGAGACCCAGTACTTC
NA TRBJ2-6 NA TRBV5-5 CASSLTDSGANVLTF TGTGCCAGCAGCCTGACAGACTCTGGGGCCAACGTCCTGACTTTC
many TRBJ2-7 NA TRBV28 CASSPSRGFNEQYF TGTGCCAGCAGTCCAAGCCGAGGCTTTAACGAGCAGTACTTC
many TRBJ2-1 NA TRBV11-2 CASSLVWNNEQFF TGTGCCAGCAGCTTAGTCTGGAACAATGAGCAGTTCTTC
few TRBJ2-3 TRBD2 TRBV2 CASSDARPAGGYLNTDTQYF TGTGCCAGCAGTGACGCCCGACCAGCGGGGGGTTACCTGAACACAGATACGCAGTATTTT
NA TRBJ2-7 TRBD1 TRBV12-3/TRBV12-4 CASSPQQGQFTCEQYF TGTGCCAGCAGCCCACAACAGGGACAGTTTACCTGCGAGCAGTACTTC
few TRBJ1-2 TRBD1 TRBV20-1 CSARQGNYGYTF TGCAGTGCTCGACAGGGGAACTATGGCTACACCTTC
few TRBJ2-5 TRBD1 TRBV6-5 CASKPGQRQETQYF TGTGCCAGCAAACCGGGACAGAGGCAAGAGACCCAGTACTTC
many TRBJ2-3 NA TRBV30 CAWSTFTDTQYF TGTGCCTGGAGTACCTTCACAGATACGCAGTATTTT
NA TRBJ2-2 TRBD2 TRBV14 CASSARVTSFVVVGPGELFF TGTGCCAGCAGCGCTAGAGTGACTAGCTTTGTCGTCGTGGGACCCGGGGAGCTGTTTTTT
few TRBJ2-1 TRBD2 TRBV5-1 CASSRRGGEQNEQFF TGCGCCAGCAGTCGGCGCGGGGGTGAACAGAATGAGCAGTTCTTC
many TRBJ2-2 NA TRBV7-2 CASSRTVNTGELFF TGTGCCAGCAGCCGGACAGTCAACACCGGGGAGCTGTTTTTT
many TRBJ2-3 NA TRBV30 CAWSVMGADTQYF TGTGCCTGGAGTGTAATGGGAGCAGATACGCAGTATTTT
NA TRBJ2-7 TRBD1 TRBV6-1 CASRTGQDVSYEQYF TGTGCCAGCAGAACCGGACAGGACGTCTCCTACGAGCAGTACTTC
many TRBJ2-3 NA TRBV12-3/TRBV12-4 CASSDGTEGTDTQYF TGTGCCAGCAGTGACGGGACGGAAGGCACAGATACGCAGTATTTT
many TRBJ1-1 NA TRBV5-1 CASSSQDGTEAFF TGCGCCAGCAGCTCACAGGACGGCACTGAAGCTTTCTTT
few TRBJ1-5 NA TRBV7-2 CASSSHRVKAQPQHF TGTGCCAGCAGCTCCCACAGGGTAAAGGCTCAGCCCCAGCATTTT
NA TRBJ1-2 NA TRBV4-1 CASSQALGYGYTF TGCGCCAGCAGCCAAGCCCTGGGCTATGGCTACACCTTC
many TRBJ1-2 TRBD1 TRBV28 CASSLSGGTYTF TGTGCCAGCAGTTTGTCAGGGGGGACCTACACCTTC
many TRBJ2-1 NA TRBV10-3 CAISAPGHYNEQFF TGTGCCATCAGTGCCCCGGGACATTACAATGAGCAGTTCTTC
few TRBJ2-1 TRBD2 TRBV29-1 CSVIGGRGNEQFF TGCAGCGTAATCGGCGGGAGGGGAAATGAGCAGTTCTTC
NA TRBJ2-7 NA TRBV29-1 CSARGGLTGGMYEQYF TGCAGCGCCAGGGGAGGACTAACGGGAGGAATGTACGAGCAGTACTTC
few TRBJ1-1 NA TRBV18 CASSSGRINMNTEAFF TGTGCCAGCTCATCGGGACGGATAAATATGAACACTGAAGCTTTCTTT
few TRBJ2-4 NA TRBV7-2 CASSLGGGQAKNIQYF TGTGCCAGCAGCTTAGGGGGCGGGCAAGCCAAAAACATTCAGTACTTC
many TRBJ1-3 TRBD1 TRBV6-2/TRBV6-3 CASSFGQDGNTIYF TGTGCCAGCAGTTTTGGACAGGACGGAAACACCATATATTTT
NA TRBJ2-2 TRBD2 TRBV11-2 CASSPTSGRADSGTGELFF TGTGCCAGCAGCCCTACTAGCGGGAGGGCCGACTCGGGCACCGGGGAGCTGTTTTTT